The rows below give T cell receptor beta chains drawn from one sample of a study of CD8+ T cells in alopecia areata. Sequencing used immunoSEQ multiplex PCR; TCRdb keeps in-frame clones, though not all of them. The sample includes under 300,000 clones, about three fifths of them seen just once. The sample consisted of CD4+ T cells sorted from blood, taken around week 54, from a patient treated with tofacitinib. Source of these receptors: a human donor with alopecia areata. Both conserved end residues are part of each CDR3. A D gene is named only where the DNA matches it firmly. Expanded clones get a size class; other rows say once, few or many, or leave the size out.

abundance | j_gene | len | d_gene | v_gene | CDR3aa | CDR3nt
. | TRBJ2-7 | 16 | TRBD2 | TRBV7-2 | CASRDPGLAISYEQYF | TGTGCCAGCAGAGATCCGGGACTAGCAATCTCCTACGAGCAGTACTTC
few | TRBJ2-5 | 14 | TRBD1 | TRBV29-1 | CSSTGRGPVETQYF | TGCAGCTCCACGGGCAGGGGGCCGGTAGAGACCCAGTACTTC
. | TRBJ1-6 | 17 | . | TRBV9 | CASSDYRGAEPNSPLHF | TGTGCCAGCAGCGACTATCGTGGGGCTGAACCCAATTCACCCCTCCACTTT
few | TRBJ2-6 | 18 | TRBD1 | TRBV7-9 | CASSFEDREFAGANVLTF | TGTGCCAGCAGCTTCGAGGACAGGGAATTTGCTGGGGCCAACGTCCTGACTTTC
few | TRBJ2-5 | 14 | . | TRBV5-1 | CASSLGGFQETQYF | TGCGCCAGCAGCTTGGGAGGGTTCCAAGAGACCCAGTACTTC
. | TRBJ1-5 | 13 | TRBD1 | TRBV29-1 | CSVGGQRDQPQHF | TGCAGCGTGGGGGGACAGCGGGATCAGCCCCAGCATTTT
. | TRBJ2-3 | 16 | TRBD1 | TRBV5-4 | CASSSPRDRSTDTQYF | TGTGCCAGCAGCTCGCCCAGGGACAGGAGCACAGATACGCAGTATTTT
once | TRBJ2-7 | 15 | TRBD1 | TRBV30 | CAWSVGTGLSYEQYF | TGTGCCTGGAGTGTAGGGACAGGGTTATCCTACGAGCAGTACTTC
. | TRBJ1-2 | 14 | . | TRBV30 | CAWTYRGSNYGYTF | TGTGCCTGGACCTACCGGGGTTCTAACTATGGCTACACCTTC
. | TRBJ1-4 | 14 | TRBD1 | TRBV7-9 | CASSPQGAAEKLFF | TGTGCCAGCAGCCCACAGGGGGCGGCGGAAAAACTGTTTTTT
few | TRBJ2-1 | 16 | . | TRBV29-1 | CSVESPWGRRNNEQFF | TGCAGCGTTGAAAGCCCTTGGGGCAGGAGGAACAATGAGCAGTTCTTC
few | TRBJ1-2 | 14 | . | TRBV29-1 | CSVALVPGIVGYTF | TGCAGCGTCGCCCTCGTCCCGGGAATTGTCGGCTACACCTTC
. | TRBJ1-2 | 12 | . | TRBV4-2 | CASSQRGDSYTF | TGTGCCAGCAGCCAGAGGGGGGATAGCTACACCTTC
few | TRBJ2-7 | 15 | TRBD1 | TRBV19 | CASSIWQGASYEQYF | TGTGCCAGTAGTATCTGGCAGGGGGCCTCCTACGAGCAGTACTTC
. | TRBJ2-1 | 14 | TRBD2 | TRBV4-1 | CASRISGGHNEQFF | TGCGCCAGCCGCATTAGCGGGGGCCACAATGAGCAGTTCTTC
. | TRBJ2-5 | 13 | . | TRBV30 | CAWSVRRQETQYF | TGTGCCTGGAGTGTAAGGCGTCAAGAGACCCAGTACTTC
. | TRBJ2-3 | 13 | . | TRBV7-2 | CASSLDRADTQYF | TGTGCCAGCAGCTTGGACCGGGCAGATACGCAGTATTTT
. | TRBJ1-2 | 14 | . | TRBV30 | CAWGRAGWNYGYTF | TGTGCCTGGGGGCGGGCAGGGTGGAACTATGGCTACACCTTC
. | TRBJ1-1 | 12 | . | TRBV29-1 | CSVEGGGSQAFF | TGCAGCGTTGAAGGGGGTGGGTCTCAAGCTTTCTTT
. | TRBJ2-7 | 14 | . | TRBV7-2 | CASSGRSSSYEQYF | TGTGCCAGCAGCGGTAGGAGCAGTTCCTACGAGCAGTACTTC
. | TRBJ2-2 | 16 | TRBD2 | TRBV9 | CASSVELAGRTGELFF | TGTGCCAGCAGCGTAGAACTAGCGGGAAGGACCGGGGAGCTGTTTTTT
. | TRBJ2-7 | 13 | TRBD2 | TRBV7-3 | CASGLAGGHEQYF | TGTGCCAGCGGACTAGCGGGGGGCCACGAGCAGTACTTC
. | TRBJ2-2 | 13 | TRBD1 | TRBV30 | CAWSGGWTGELFF | TGTGCCTGGTCAGGGGGCTGGACCGGGGAGCTGTTTTTT
. | TRBJ1-6 | 15 | . | TRBV2 | CASSASSSYNSPLHF | TGTGCCAGCAGTGCGTCGTCTTCATATAATTCACCCCTCCACTTT
few | TRBJ1-2 | 13 | . | TRBV5-1 | CASSLVQDYGYTF | TGCGCCAGCAGCTTAGTCCAGGATTATGGCTACACCTTC
. | TRBJ1-5 | 13 | . | TRBV30 | CAWSLKENQPQHF | TGTGCCTGGAGTTTGAAGGAGAATCAGCCCCAGCATTTT